This T cell receptor beta chain is from a study of OX40 agonist ivuxolimab in advanced cancers. Assay used: immunoSEQ multiplex PCR; TCRdb lists only in-frame clones, some missing. Seen here are tens of thousands of clones, about nine tenths observed once, and the top ten hold 10% to 15%. Germline V gene sequence: CDR1 LNHNV, CDR2 YYDKDF (reference sequence). This CDR3 comprises 15 residues. Trimming removed 4 bases at V and 2 bases at J, with 12 bases between. Source: CD4+ or CD8+ T cells sorted from blood, taken in a trial of the OX40 agonist ivuxolimab. The TCR originated in an adult with an advanced solid tumor such as melanoma, head and neck, liver or kidney cancer. V is TRBV15 and J is TRBJ2-1; no clear D gene. The CDR3 loop reads CATSTYSNPYNEQFF. In DNA, the CDR3 is TGTGCCACCAGCACTTATAGTAACCCCTACAATGAGCAGTTCTTC.